What follows describes a single T cell receptor beta chain. TCRdb's table, derived via immunoSEQ multiplex PCR, lists solely in-frame clones and lacks some. The profile shows 53,000 or so clones, around four fifths of them singletons. The CDR3 extends over 18 amino acids. The germline V and J ends were trimmed by 3 bases and 6 bases, with 26 bases remaining between them. CDR1 and CDR2 from the germline V gene are KGHSH and LQKENI. This sample is part of a study of lymphopenia after photon versus proton radiotherapy. The sample consisted of peripheral blood, taken from a patient treated with photon-based radiotherapy. This sequence was found in a man aged 50 to 60 with gastric cancer. The chain is built from TRBV18 and TRBJ2-5; maybe TRBD1 (8 bases). CDR3 region: CASSPTAGENRGGKTQYF. The CDR3 DNA reads as TGTGCCAGCTCACCCACGGCCGGAGAAAACAGGGGGGGAAAGACCCAGTACTTC.